One and the same sample provided the 17 T cell receptor beta chains below, sequenced in a study of yellow fever vaccine responses in identical twins. MiXCR was run by TCRdb on the RT-PCR reads, yielding one entry per CDR3 protein. The table lists roughly 2,700 distinct CDR3 sequences, 87% of them singletons. This specimen was T cells from blood (PBMCs), unsorted or a sorted subset (not recorded which), taken before or after yellow fever vaccination (not recorded which). The receptors derive from a female donor who received the yellow fever vaccine.

The CDR3 DNA reads TGTGCCAGCAGCCTGGCAGACAGGGATGTATATACGCAGTATTTT. Translating it yields CASSLADRDVYTQYF. This chain uses TRBV5-6 with TRBJ2-3; 7 bases map to TRBD1. Trimming at V came to 4 bases and at J to 7 bases, leaving 12 bases not matched to a gene. Germline V gene sequence: CDR1 SGHDT, CDR2 YYEEEE. The CDR3 runs to 15 residues.

The genes are TRBV4-1 and TRBJ2-5; tentatively, D is TRBD1 (6 bases). Germline values: CDR1 MGHRA, CDR2 YSYEKL. The CDR3 loop spans 15 amino acids. Trimming took off 0 bases at V and 1 base at J, with 9 bases between the two ends. For the CDR3, the DNA is TGCGCCAGCAGCCAAGACAGGGGTATCCAAGAGACCCAGTACTTC. It codes for CASSQDRGIQETQYF.

The chain couples TRBV29-1 to TRBJ2-7, with 7 bases that match TRBD1. From germline, CDR1 is SQVTM and CDR2 ANQGSEA. CDR3 length: 13 amino acids. The J segment lost 4 bases and the V segment lost 2 bases, leaving 5 bases of the junction unmatched. Here the CDR3 reads CSVERGTEYEQYF. The CDR3 region has the DNA TGCAGCGTTGAAAGAGGGACAGAGTACGAGCAGTACTTC.

The V and J genes are TRBV11-3 and TRBJ2-3, with TRBD1 as a possible D gene (6 bases). The CDR3 spans 14 residues. The ends were cut back, 4 bases at V and 0 bases at J, with 8 bases in the middle. The V gene's germline CDR1 is SGHNT and CDR2 YENEEA. The CDR3 spells CASSWTASTDTQYF. DNA for the CDR3: TGTGCCAGCAGCTGGACAGCAAGCACAGATACGCAGTATTTT.

The V call is TRBV2, the J call TRBJ2-1; 12 positions match TRBD2. The germline V gene encodes CDR1 SNHLY and CDR2 FYNNEI. The trim removed 7 bases at V and 7 bases at J, leaving 8 bases unmatched. The CDR3 is 15 amino acids. The CDR3 protein is CASTTTSGRTNEQFF. The DNA of the CDR3 is TGTGCCAGCACGACCACTAGCGGGAGGACGAATGAGCAGTTCTTC.

The V gene is TRBV4-2, the J gene TRBJ1-1; D not certain. The CDR3 length is 12 residues. Trimming cost V 8 bases and J 1 base, with 8 bases left between them. Germline CDR1 LGHNA, CDR2 YNFKEQ. CDR3 amino acids: CASSRPNTEAFF. The CDR3 bases are TGTGCCAGCTCCAGGCCGAACACTGAAGCTTTCTTT.

The chain joins TRBV12-3 or TRBV12-4 to TRBJ1-2; D might be TRBD1 (6 bases). Between the trimmed V and J ends, which lost 3 bases and 6 bases, there was a span of 17 bases. The CDR3 contains 15 residues. CDR3 in amino acids: CASSFGRGAADGYTF. As DNA, the CDR3 is TGTGCCAGCAGTTTCGGTCGGGGGGCGGCAGATGGCTACACCTTC.

The chain recombines TRBV18 with TRBJ2-7; 8 bases agree with TRBD1. With V trimmed by 3 bases and J by 1 base, 8 bases remained unmatched. The germline CDR1 and CDR2 sequences are KGHSH and LQKENI. The CDR3 runs 16 residues. The CDR3 bases are TGTGCCAGCTCACCCCAAAACAGGGGGTTATCCTACGAGCAGTACTTC. Translation gives CASSPQNRGLSYEQYF.

The J gene is TRBJ2-1, the V gene TRBV23-1; unclear D gene. TRBV23-1 is identified as an open reading frame with a role that is uncertain. This CDR3 region has 16 residues. Between the trimmed V and J ends, which lost 4 bases and 4 bases, there was a span of 17 bases. The CDR3 loop reads CASSPPEFVGYNEQFF. For the CDR3, the DNA is TGCGCCAGCAGTCCCCCGGAGTTTGTAGGGTACAATGAGCAGTTCTTC.

The gene calls are TRBV7-9 and TRBJ2-5; D is undetermined. Germline assignment: CDR1 SEHNR and CDR2 FQNEAQ (reference sequence). V lost 5 bases, J lost 1 base, and 8 bases lay in between. This CDR3 spans 13 amino acids. CDR3 region: CASSPAPQETQYF. The CDR3 bases are TGTGCCAGCAGCCCCGCCCCCCAAGAGACCCAGTACTTC.

The chain uses TRBV10-2 and TRBJ2-1, with D perhaps given as TRBD1 or TRBD2 (6 bases each). Trimming removed 7 bases from V and 8 bases from J, with 27 bases in between. Germline CDR1 WSHSY, CDR2 SAAADI. The CDR3 totals 17 residues. CDR3: CASMEDQGFRLVYEQFF. The CDR3 bases are TGCGCCAGCATGGAAGATCAGGGGTTCCGACTAGTATATGAGCAGTTCTTC.

The chain couples TRBV6-1 to TRBJ1-2; a weak D match, TRBD1 (6 bases). V shed 10 bases and J shed 4 bases, with 13 bases lying between them. The CDR3 totals 12 residues. Per germline, CDR1 MNHNS and CDR2 SASEGT. The DNA of the CDR3 is TGTGCCACCGCACAGGGAACCTATGGCTACACCTTC. Its translation is CATAQGTYGYTF.

The chain couples TRBV11-3 to TRBJ2-2; TRBD2 matches at 8 bases. V was pared by 5 bases and J by 4 bases, with 9 bases of the junction left unmatched. Germline CDR1 is SGHNT and CDR2 is YENEEA. There are 16 residues in the CDR3. The CDR3 region has the DNA TGTGCCAGCAGCGGCCAAGCGGGGGAGATCACCGGGGAGCTGTTTTTT. This sequence encodes CASSGQAGEITGELFF.

V is TRBV29-1 and J is TRBJ2-3; no clear D. Germline V gene data show CDR1 as SQVTM and CDR2 as ANQGSEA. Trimming took off 7 bases at V and 1 base at J, with 12 bases between the two ends. The CDR3 runs to 13 residues. This chain's CDR3 is CSARYPGTDTQYF. The CDR3 region has the DNA TGCAGCGCACGGTATCCGGGCACAGATACGCAGTATTTT.

This clonotype was seen only a few times. The J gene is TRBJ1-1, the V gene TRBV2; D gene uncertain. Germline assignment: CDR1 SNHLY and CDR2 FYNNEI. V was clipped by 4 bases and J by 0 bases, with 6 bases between them. The CDR3 is made up of 13 amino acids. The CDR3 loop is CASSGEVNTEAFF. The CDR3 DNA is TGTGCCAGCAGTGGTGAGGTGAACACTGAAGCTTTCTTT.

The J gene is TRBJ1-6, the V gene TRBV7-2; weak D call: TRBD1 (6 bases). Between the trimmed V and J ends, which lost 5 bases and 6 bases, there was a span of 14 bases. The CDR3 extends over 15 amino acids. Germline V gene sequence: CDR1 SGHTA, CDR2 FQGNSA. The CDR3 is CASSPKGGGNSPLHF. Here the CDR3 DNA reads TGTGCCAGCAGCCCCAAAGGGGGTGGTAATTCACCCCTCCACTTT.

This chain joins TRBV20-1 and TRBJ2-1; 9 bases are a match to TRBD2. The J segment lost 1 base and the V segment lost 1 base, leaving 5 bases of the junction unmatched. The CDR3 totals 16 residues. The germline gives CDR1 DFQATT, CDR2 SNEGSKA (reference sequence). CDR3 protein: CSARASGGISYNEQFF. In DNA form, the CDR3 reads TGCAGTGCTAGAGCAAGCGGGGGGATTTCCTACAATGAGCAGTTCTTC.